This T cell receptor (beta chain) was recovered during a study of Tregs in tolerant kidney transplant recipients (dated 2019 in TCRdb). For the study in its entirety: The study applied TCRbeta sequencing to find donor-specific regulatory T cells before combined kidney and bone marrow transplantation and then followed those same cells after transplant. In 3 healthy controls, several methods of expanding Tregs specific for an allogeneic donor were compared by TCRbeta repertoire sequencing.

Thawed PBMCs were FACS-sorted into unstimulated Tregs (CD4+CD25+CD127-), CD4+ non-Tregs (CD4+CD25-), CD4 cells and CD8 cells. Blood from healthy controls was obtained either as purchased buffy coats or from healthy volunteers. Healthy control blood was separated into PBMCs by Ficoll density gradient and cryopreserved, and patient PBMCs were collected both before and after transplant. V and J are trimmed by 8 bases and 4 bases, and the gene matches miss 8 bases of the junction. From cysteine to phenylalanine, the CDR3 is 15 amino acids long. Left in the record is the CDR3 DNA by itself, 45 bases read in frame from the first base. CDR1 and CDR2 (SGHDT, YYEEEE) derive from the germline V gene. Overall study results and their limits: The study was limited by small patient numbers, and the findings need validation in larger populations and under other immunosuppression protocols. Although technical replication error seemed to be minimal, the question of biological reproducibility was not addressed directly. The most biologically relevant and donor-specific TCRbeta repertoire appeared to be identified by expanding Tregs with activated donor B cells.

For TCRbeta CDR3 sequencing, genomic DNA was extracted from sorted cells using the QIAGEN DNeasy Blood and Tissue Kit. High-throughput TCRbeta CDR3 sequencing, including PCR amplification with bias correction and internal controls, was performed commercially through immunoSEQ. From the authors' description of their analysis: Unique productive TCRbeta sequences were defined by CDR3 nucleotide sequence where primers matched, otherwise by CDR3 amino acid sequence with Vbeta and Jbeta genes. To correct sorting error, sequences shared between sorted populations at a frequency ratio of 2:1 or less were removed; the rest were assigned to the higher population. Donor-reactive sequences were defined as at least 5-fold expanded in CFSE-low cells versus unstimulated cells, with frequency of at least 0.01% in CFSE-low cells. Jensen-Shannon divergence calculated on the top 100 TCRbeta sequences ranked by frequency was used to measure repertoire divergence. When a sample had multiple sequencing runs, each run was corrected for sorting error separately and the runs were then pooled. TCRdb took over this immuneACCESS table, retaining in-frame rearrangements with V and J assigned. Such tables are incomplete; in checked studies, under half of the missing clones stem from an unresolved V gene, and the remainder is unexplained. V and J calls and clone size are as listed in that table; D and trimming were resolved from the DNA. The sample table contains 100,000 to 150,000 clones; only one count was recorded for about 90% of them. The top ten constitute less than 0.7% of the sample.

A remark on this clone: Its antigen is still unknown. No base quality values were provided; no much bigger clone lies one nucleotide off.

The chain couples TRBV5-6 to TRBJ2-1, and TRBD2 aligns with 11 junction nucleotides. This clonotype was sampled from a human donor in good health. Sequenced material: CD4+ T cells from blood. The encoded CDR3 is CASRGGLADYNEQFF. The DNA is TGTGCCAGTAGGGGGGGACTAGCGGATTACAATGAGCAGTTCTTC. The CDR3, completed at both ends by the reference TRBV5-6 and TRBJ2-1 genes, gives the full variable domain DAGVTQSPTHLIKTRGQQVTLRCSPKSGHDTVSWYQQALGQGPQFIFQYYEEEERQRGNFPDRFSGHQFPNYSSELNVNALLLGDSALYLCASRGGLADYNEQFFGPGTRLTVL.